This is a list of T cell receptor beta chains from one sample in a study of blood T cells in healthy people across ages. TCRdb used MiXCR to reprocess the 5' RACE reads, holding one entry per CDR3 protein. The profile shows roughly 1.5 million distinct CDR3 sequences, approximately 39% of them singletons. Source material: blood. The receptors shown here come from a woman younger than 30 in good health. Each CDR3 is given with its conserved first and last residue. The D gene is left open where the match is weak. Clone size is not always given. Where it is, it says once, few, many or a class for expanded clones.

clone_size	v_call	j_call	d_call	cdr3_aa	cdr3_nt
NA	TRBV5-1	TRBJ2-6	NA	CASSPLPLASGANVLTF	TGCGCCAGCAGCCCCCTTCCACTGGCCTCTGGGGCCAACGTCCTGACTTTC
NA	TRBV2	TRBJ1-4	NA	CASSPTPGNEKLFF	TGTGCCAGCAGCCCCACACCAGGGAATGAAAAACTGTTTTTT
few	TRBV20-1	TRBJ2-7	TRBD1	CSVRTGVVEQYF	TGCAGTGTTCGGACAGGGGTGGTCGAGCAGTACTTC
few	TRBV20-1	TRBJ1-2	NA	CSARAPHFNYGYTF	TGCAGTGCTAGAGCCCCTCATTTTAACTATGGCTACACCTTC
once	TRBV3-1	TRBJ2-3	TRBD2	CASSPPTSGSADTQYF	TGTGCCAGCAGCCCCCCCACCAGCGGGAGTGCAGATACGCAGTATTTT
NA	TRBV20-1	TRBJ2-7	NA	CSARGRGIDEQYF	TGCAGTGCTAGGGGCAGGGGCATCGACGAGCAGTACTTC
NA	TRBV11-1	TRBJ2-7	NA	CASSRQRGIAYEQYF	TGTGCCAGCAGCCGCCAGCGCGGGATAGCCTACGAGCAGTACTTC
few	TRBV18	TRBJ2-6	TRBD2	CASSPPLGLSGANVLTF	TGTGCCAGCTCACCACCGTTGGGACTATCTGGGGCCAACGTCCTGACTTTC
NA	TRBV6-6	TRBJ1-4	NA	CASTRGGMEKLFF	TGTGCCAGCACCCGGGGGGGGATGGAAAAACTGTTTTTT
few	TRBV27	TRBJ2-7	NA	CASRTTLGEQYF	TGTGCCAGCAGAACAACCCTGGGCGAGCAGTACTTC
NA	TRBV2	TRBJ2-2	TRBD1	CATRGQVANTGELFF	TGTGCCACCCGTGGACAGGTCGCGAACACCGGGGAGCTGTTTTTT
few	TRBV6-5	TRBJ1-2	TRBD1	CASRLNRQGPTYGYTF	TGTGCCAGCAGGCTAAACCGACAGGGACCTACCTATGGCTACACCTTC
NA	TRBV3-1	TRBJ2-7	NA	CASSQGRGSYNEQYF	TGTGCCAGCAGCCAGGGACGGGGGTCCTACAATGAGCAGTACTTC
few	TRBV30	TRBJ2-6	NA	CAWSQGANVLTF	TGTGCCTGGAGTCAAGGGGCCAACGTCCTGACTTTC
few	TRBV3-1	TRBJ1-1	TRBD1	CASSPTGARTEAFF	TGTGCCAGCAGCCCCACAGGGGCGAGGACTGAAGCTTTCTTT
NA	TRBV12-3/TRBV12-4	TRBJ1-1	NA	CAGRFTAGVGHTEAFF	TGTGCCGGCAGGTTTACCGCAGGGGTCGGACACACTGAAGCTTTCTTT
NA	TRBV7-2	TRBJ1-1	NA	CASSEVRGGTEAFF	TGTGCCAGCAGTGAAGTGCGGGGCGGAACTGAAGCTTTCTTT
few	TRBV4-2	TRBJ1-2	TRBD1	CASSHSSGGDTYGYTF	TGTGCCAGCAGCCACTCGTCAGGGGGAGACACCTATGGCTACACCTTC
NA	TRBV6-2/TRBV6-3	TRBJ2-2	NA	CASRATRSGTGELFF	TGTGCCAGCAGAGCCACTAGGTCGGGGACCGGGGAGCTGTTTTTT